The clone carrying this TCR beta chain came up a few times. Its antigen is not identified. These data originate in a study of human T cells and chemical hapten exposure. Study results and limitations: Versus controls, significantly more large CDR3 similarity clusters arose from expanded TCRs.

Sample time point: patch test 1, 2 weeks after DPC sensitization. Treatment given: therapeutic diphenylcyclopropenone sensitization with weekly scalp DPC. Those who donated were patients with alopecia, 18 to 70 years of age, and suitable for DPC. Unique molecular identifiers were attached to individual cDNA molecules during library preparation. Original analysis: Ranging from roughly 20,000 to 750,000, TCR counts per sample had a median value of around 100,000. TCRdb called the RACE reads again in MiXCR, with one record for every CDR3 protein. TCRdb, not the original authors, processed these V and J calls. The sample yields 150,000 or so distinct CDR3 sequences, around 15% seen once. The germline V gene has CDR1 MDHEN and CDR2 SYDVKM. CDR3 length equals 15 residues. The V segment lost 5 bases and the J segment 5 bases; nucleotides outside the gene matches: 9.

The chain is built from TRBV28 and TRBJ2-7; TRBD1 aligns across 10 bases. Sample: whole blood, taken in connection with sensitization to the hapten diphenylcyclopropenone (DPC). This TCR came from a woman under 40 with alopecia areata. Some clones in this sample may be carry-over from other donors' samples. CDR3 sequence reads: CASSLRAGQGNEQYF. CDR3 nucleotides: TGTGCCAGCAGTCTAAGGGCGGGACAGGGGAACGAGCAGTACTTC.